The clone carrying this TCR beta chain has just one count. These data are taken from a study of blood T cell repertoires in COVID-19. Study in general: The study drew acute and convalescent COVID-19 samples from the United States, Italy and Spain.

The junction had 8 bases not matched to a gene; V was cut back by 5 bases and J by 3 bases. The CDR3 covers 15 residues. Germline V gene lookup returns CDR1 SGHTA and CDR2 FQGTGA. Profiling relied on immunoSEQ multiplex PCR, and the TCRdb table lists in-frame clones only, not all of them. Of 40,000 to 55,000 clones in the sample, 89% were seen once. This receptor was taken from a human donor in a cohort sampled during active COVID-19. Sequencing was done on a sample of peripheral blood. The chain carries TRBV7-3 and TRBJ2-3; 7 bases fit TRBD2. This CDR3 is CASSLQMGGTDTQYF. CDR3 DNA: TGTGCCAGCAGCCTCCAAATGGGGGGGACAGATACGCAGTATTTT.